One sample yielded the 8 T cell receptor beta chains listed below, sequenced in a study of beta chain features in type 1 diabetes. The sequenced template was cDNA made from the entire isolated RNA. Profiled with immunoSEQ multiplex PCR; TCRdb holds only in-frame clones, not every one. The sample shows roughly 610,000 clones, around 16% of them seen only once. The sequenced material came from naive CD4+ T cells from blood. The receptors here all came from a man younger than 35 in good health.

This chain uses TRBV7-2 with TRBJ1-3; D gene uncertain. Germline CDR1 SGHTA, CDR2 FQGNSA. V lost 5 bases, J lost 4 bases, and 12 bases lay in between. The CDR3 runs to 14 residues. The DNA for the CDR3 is TGTGCCAGCAGCCCCGGGTTGGCGGGAAACACCATATATTTT. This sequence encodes CASSPGLAGNTIYF.

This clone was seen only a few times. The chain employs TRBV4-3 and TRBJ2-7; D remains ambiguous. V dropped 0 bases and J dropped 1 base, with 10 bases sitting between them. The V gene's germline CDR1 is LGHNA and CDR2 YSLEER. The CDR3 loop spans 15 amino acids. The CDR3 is CASSQESGGSYEQYF. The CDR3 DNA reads TGCGCCAGCAGCCAAGAATCGGGCGGATCCTACGAGCAGTACTTC.

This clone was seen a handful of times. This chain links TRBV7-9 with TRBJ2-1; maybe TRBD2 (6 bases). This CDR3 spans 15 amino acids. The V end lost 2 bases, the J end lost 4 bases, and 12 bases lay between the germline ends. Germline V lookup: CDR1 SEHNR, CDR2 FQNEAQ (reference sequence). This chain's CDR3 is CASSLMTGAYNEQFF. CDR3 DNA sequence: TGTGCCAGCAGCTTAATGACGGGAGCGTACAATGAGCAGTTCTTC.

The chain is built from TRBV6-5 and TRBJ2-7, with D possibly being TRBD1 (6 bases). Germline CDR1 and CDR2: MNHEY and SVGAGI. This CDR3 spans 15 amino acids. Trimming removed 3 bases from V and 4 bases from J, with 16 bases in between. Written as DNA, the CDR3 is TGTGCCAGCAGTTATGGAGTCGACAGGACTTACGAGCAGTACTTC. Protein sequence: CASSYGVDRTYEQYF.

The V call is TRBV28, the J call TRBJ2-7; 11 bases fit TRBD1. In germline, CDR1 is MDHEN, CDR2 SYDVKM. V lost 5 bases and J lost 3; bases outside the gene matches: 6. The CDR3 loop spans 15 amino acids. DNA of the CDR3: TGTGCCAGCAGTGGATCGGACAGGGGGCTCTACGAGCAGTACTTC. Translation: CASSGSDRGLYEQYF.

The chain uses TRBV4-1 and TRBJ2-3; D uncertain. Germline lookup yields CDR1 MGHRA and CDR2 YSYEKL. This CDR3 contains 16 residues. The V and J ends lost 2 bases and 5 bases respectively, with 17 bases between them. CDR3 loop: CASSQPRASLGDTQYF. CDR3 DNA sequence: TGCGCCAGCAGCCAACCAAGGGCCAGCCTGGGAGATACGCAGTATTTT.

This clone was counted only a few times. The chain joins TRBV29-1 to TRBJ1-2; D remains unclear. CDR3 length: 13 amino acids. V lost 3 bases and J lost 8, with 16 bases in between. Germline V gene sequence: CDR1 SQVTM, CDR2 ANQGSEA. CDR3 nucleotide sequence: TGCAGCGTTGAGGAGCGGCGAGCGCGGGGCTACACCTTC. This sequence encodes CSVEERRARGYTF.

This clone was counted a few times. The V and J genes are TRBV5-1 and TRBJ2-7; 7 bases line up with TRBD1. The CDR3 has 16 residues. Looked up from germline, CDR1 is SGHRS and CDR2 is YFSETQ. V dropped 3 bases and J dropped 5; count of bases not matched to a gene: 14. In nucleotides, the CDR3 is TGCGCCAGCAGCTCCACGACAGGGTTCCAGGTCCACGAGCAGTACTTC. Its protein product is CASSSTTGFQVHEQYF. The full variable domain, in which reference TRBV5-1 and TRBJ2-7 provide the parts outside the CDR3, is KAGVTQTPRYLIKTRGQQVTLSCSPISGHRSVSWYQQTPGQGLQFLFEYFSETQRNKGNFPGRFSGRQFSNSRSEMNVSTLELGDSALYLCASSSTTGFQVHEQYFGPGTRLTVT.